Listed below are T cell receptor beta chains from one sample, sequenced in a study of blood T cell repertoires in COVID-19. Assay: immunoSEQ multiplex PCR; the TCRdb copy retains only in-frame clones and omits some. Of under 85,000 clones in the sample, 86% were seen once. Sequencing used peripheral blood. These receptor sequences come from a human donor in a cohort sampled during active COVID-19. The CDR3 runs from the conserved cysteine through the conserved F or W. Each record gives: D gene, J gene, V gene, clone size, CDR3 DNA, CDR3 protein. D genes are given only for firm matches. Not every row has a clone size; where given, it reads once, few, many or a size class.

D: TRBD1; J: TRBJ2-1; V: TRBV7-7; size: -; DNA: TGTGCCAGCAGCAGCTCGACAGGGGGGAATGAGCAGTTCTTC; CDR3: CASSSSTGGNEQFF
D: -; J: TRBJ2-7; V: TRBV7-2; size: -; DNA: TGTGCCAGCAGCTTAAATCCCAACGAGCAGTACTTC; CDR3: CASSLNPNEQYF
D: -; J: TRBJ1-1; V: TRBV6-5; size: -; DNA: TGTGCCAGCAGTTACCAGTCCGGGGGGAACACTGAAGCTTTCTTT; CDR3: CASSYQSGGNTEAFF
D: -; J: TRBJ1-1; V: TRBV18; size: -; DNA: TGTGCCAGCTCACCTAGAAACACTGAAGCTTTCTTT; CDR3: CASSPRNTEAFF
D: -; J: TRBJ2-7; V: TRBV7-8; size: -; DNA: TGTGCCAGCAGCTTAGTGGGGCAGGGTGGCGAGCAGTACTTC; CDR3: CASSLVGQGGEQYF
D: -; J: TRBJ2-1; V: TRBV7-9; size: -; DNA: TGTGCCAGCAGGCCCCCGGGACACGCCAAAGCCTACAATGAGCAGTTCTTC; CDR3: CASRPPGHAKAYNEQFF
D: TRBD1; J: TRBJ1-1; V: TRBV3-1/TRBV3-2; size: once; DNA: TGTGCCAGCAGCCAAGGCCAAAGGACAGGGGACACTGAAGCTTTCTTT; CDR3: CASSQGQRTGDTEAFF
D: TRBD2; J: TRBJ2-3; V: TRBV18; size: -; DNA: TGTGCCAGCTCACCACAGTCTAGCGGGGTATCGGATACGCAGTATTTT; CDR3: CASSPQSSGVSDTQYF
D: -; J: TRBJ2-6; V: TRBV19; size: -; DNA: TGTGCCAGTAGTATCACAGGAGGGTCTGGGGCCAACGTCCTGACTTTC; CDR3: CASSITGGSGANVLTF
D: TRBD1; J: TRBJ1-3; V: TRBV19; size: -; DNA: TGTGCCAGTACCCCTAGCTCAGGGGGCACCATATATTTT; CDR3: CASTPSSGGTIYF
D: -; J: TRBJ1-1; V: TRBV25-1; size: -; DNA: TGTGCCAGCAGGTTCGATGGGAGGGCGAACACTGAAGCTTTCTTT; CDR3: CASRFDGRANTEAFF
D: -; J: TRBJ2-6; V: TRBV18; size: -; DNA: TGTGCCAGCTCACCAGTCGTACACACCGCCTCTGGGGCCAACGTCCTGACTTTC; CDR3: CASSPVVHTASGANVLTF
D: -; J: TRBJ2-2; V: TRBV7-9; size: -; DNA: TGTGCCAGCAGCTCGGTGGCGAACACCGGGGAGCTGTTTTTT; CDR3: CASSSVANTGELFF
D: -; J: TRBJ1-1; V: TRBV19; size: -; DNA: TGTGCCAGTAGCCGGGGGTACACTGAAGCTTTCTTT; CDR3: CASSRGYTEAFF
D: -; J: TRBJ2-7; V: TRBV7-9; size: few; DNA: TGTGCCAGCAGCTTCAACGGGGTCTCCTACGAGCAGTACTTC; CDR3: CASSFNGVSYEQYF
D: -; J: TRBJ2-5; V: TRBV7-9; size: -; DNA: TGTGCCAGCAGCTTAGTTTGGGGACAACAAGAGACCCAGTACTTC; CDR3: CASSLVWGQQETQYF